The 31 T cell receptor beta chains presented below share a single source sample, sequenced in a study of blood T cell repertoires in COVID-19. The table came from immunoSEQ multiplex PCR; TCRdb's copy has only in-frame clones and leaves some out. Here the sample spans 250,000 or so clones, roughly 85% being singletons. Sequences were obtained from peripheral blood. These receptor sequences come from a woman aged 18-29 years with acute or convalescent COVID-19.

This rearrangement joins TRBV6-5 to TRBJ1-1; 9 positions match TRBD1. V was pared by 8 bases and J by 4 bases, with 8 bases of the junction left unmatched. The CDR3 length is 14 residues. Germline assignment: CDR1 MNHEY and CDR2 SVGAGI. CDR3 in amino acids: CASRNRGLGTEAFF. DNA for the CDR3: TGTGCCAGCCGGAACAGGGGGCTTGGCACTGAAGCTTTCTTT.

The chain links TRBV5-1 to TRBJ1-1; 8 bases match TRBD1. Germline loops: CDR1 SGHRS, CDR2 YFSETQ. This CDR3 region has 14 residues. J lost 1 base, V lost 3 bases, and 2 bases had no gene match. CDR3 bases: TGCGCCAGCAGCTCAACAGGGGGGAACACTGAAGCTTTCTTT. This encodes CASSSTGGNTEAFF. Full variable domain (missing parts from reference TRBV5-1 and TRBJ1-1): KAGVTQTPRYLIKTRGQQVTLSCSPISGHRSVSWYQQTPGQGLQFLFEYFSETQRNKGNFPGRFSGRQFSNSRSEMNVSTLELGDSALYLCASSSTGGNTEAFFGQGTRLTVV.

The chain combines TRBV6-2 or TRBV6-3 with TRBJ2-1; TRBD2 aligns across 7 bases. The trim removed 6 bases at V and 0 bases at J, leaving 8 bases unmatched. The CDR3 is 16 residues long. Germline V gene data show CDR1 as MNHEY and CDR2 as SVGEGT. CDR3 amino acids: CASSRSSGSSYNEQFF. The DNA of the CDR3 is TGTGCCAGCAGCCGTTCTAGCGGAAGCTCCTACAATGAGCAGTTCTTC.

The chain employs TRBV18 and TRBJ2-3; tentative D call: TRBD2 (5 bases). Trimming pared 5 bases from V and 5 bases from J, leaving 20 bases between. Germline assignment: CDR1 KGHSH and CDR2 LQKENI. This CDR3 has 16 amino acids. The CDR3 region is CASSTRAGMGEDTQYF. DNA for the CDR3: TGTGCCAGCTCAACTCGGGCAGGAATGGGAGAAGATACGCAGTATTTT.

The chain carries TRBV11-2 and TRBJ2-1; a possible D gene is TRBD1 (5 bases). The germline CDR1 and CDR2 sequences are SGHAT and FQNNGV. Trimming cost V 5 bases and J 5 bases, with 16 bases left between them. The CDR3 is 15 residues long. The CDR3 spells CASSRGKGWDNEQFF. The CDR3 DNA reads as TGTGCCAGCAGCCGCGGAAAGGGGTGGGACAATGAGCAGTTCTTC.

The rearrangement joins TRBV7-9 to TRBJ1-2; 10 bases line up with TRBD1. V was clipped by 4 bases and J by 1 base; unmatched bases: 9. This CDR3 contains 17 residues. Germline V gene data show CDR1 as SEHNR and CDR2 as FQNEAQ (reference sequence). CDR3 protein: CASSSRTGGLFNYGYTF. In DNA form, the CDR3 reads TGTGCCAGCAGCTCTAGGACAGGGGGATTGTTTAACTATGGCTACACCTTC.

V is TRBV3-1 (or the pseudogene TRBV3-2) and J is TRBJ1-6; tentatively, D is TRBD1 (6 bases). Germline V gene lookup returns CDR1 LGHDT and CDR2 YNNKEL (reference sequence). This CDR3 is built from 14 residues. V was shortened by 1 base and J by 10 bases, with 11 bases between the two germline ends. CDR3 protein: CASSQVGHGSPLHF. Written as DNA, the CDR3 is TGTGCCAGCAGCCAAGTGGGACACGGATCACCCCTCCACTTT.

The CDR3 DNA follows: TGTGCCACCAGCAGAGATGCCGGGAGACCCACAGATACGCAGTATTTT. Residues: CATSRDAGRPTDTQYF. This chain links TRBV15 with TRBJ2-3; the D gene is possibly TRBD2 (6 bases). The CDR3 contains 16 residues. Trimming took 0 bases from V and 2 from J, leaving 12 bases between them. In germline, CDR1 is LNHNV, CDR2 YYDKDF (reference sequence).

This clone was seen just once. The rearrangement uses TRBV6-5 and TRBJ2-1, with 14 bases aligning to TRBD2. The J segment lost 5 bases and the V segment lost 4 bases, leaving 4 bases of the junction unmatched. The CDR3 runs to 16 residues. CDR1 and CDR2 from the germline V gene are MNHEY and SVGAGI. CDR3 sequence reads: CASSWGLAGADNEQFF. The CDR3 DNA sequence: TGTGCCAGCAGTTGGGGACTAGCGGGAGCAGACAATGAGCAGTTCTTC.

The chain joins TRBV14 to TRBJ2-3; D may be TRBD2 (5 bases). Germline V gene data show CDR1 as SGHDN and CDR2 as FVKESK. Trimming removed 2 bases from V and 2 bases from J, with 17 bases in between. This CDR3 has 17 residues. The CDR3 loop is CASSQMGRGHLTDTQYF. CDR3 in DNA: TGTGCCAGCAGCCAAATGGGTCGGGGTCACCTCACAGATACGCAGTATTTT.

This clone was recorded a few times. Written as DNA, the CDR3 is TGTGCCAGCAGCACGGACAGGGTTGATGGCTACACCTTC. This codes for CASSTDRVDGYTF. The J gene is TRBJ1-2, the V gene TRBV7-2; 8 positions agree with TRBD1. The length of the CDR3 is 13 residues. J lost 6 bases, V lost 5 bases, and 5 bases had no gene match. Germline assignment: CDR1 SGHTA and CDR2 FQGNSA.

V and J are TRBV7-2 and TRBJ2-1; D perhaps matches TRBD1 (6 bases). Trimming pared 4 bases from V and 3 bases from J, leaving 7 bases between. Germline V gene sequence: CDR1 SGHTA, CDR2 FQGNSA. The CDR3 is 13 amino acids. CDR3 in DNA: TGTGCCAGCAGCTCACAGGGCTACAATGAGCAGTTCTTC. Translation: CASSSQGYNEQFF.

This chain links TRBV12-3 or TRBV12-4 with TRBJ2-1, with D perhaps matching TRBD2 (6 bases). V was trimmed by 5 bases and J by 7 bases, leaving 6 bases between them. The CDR3 has 11 residues. This chain's CDR3 is CASSGGNEQFF. CDR3 nucleotides: TGTGCCAGCAGTGGGGGGAATGAGCAGTTCTTC.

The chain has TRBV27 and TRBJ1-1; 10 positions agree with TRBD1. Germline assignment: CDR1 MNHEY and CDR2 SMNVEV (reference sequence). J gave up 4 bases and V 5 bases, and 10 bases lay outside the gene matches. The CDR3 sequence is 16 residues long. CDR3 DNA: TGTGCCAGCAGTCGCATGACAGGGGGCAGGGGCACTGAAGCTTTCTTT. It encodes CASSRMTGGRGTEAFF.

The chain joins TRBV7-2 to TRBJ2-4; TRBD2 might be the D (6 bases). CDR1 SGHTA and CDR2 FQGNSA come from the germline V gene. This CDR3 spans 14 amino acids. V lost 1 base, J lost 5 bases, and 9 bases lay in between. The CDR3 sequence: CASSLGLGENIQYF. As DNA, the CDR3 is TGTGCCAGCAGCTTAGGACTAGGGGAAAACATTCAGTACTTC.

This chain joins TRBV6-1 and TRBJ2-7; TRBD2 matches at 8 bases. Trimming took 6 bases from V and 2 from J; bases not matched to a gene: 6. Germline V gene sequence: CDR1 MNHNS, CDR2 SASEGT. This CDR3 has 14 amino acids. Here the CDR3 reads CASSPSGGPYEQYF. CDR3 nucleotide sequence: TGTGCCAGCAGCCCCTCGGGAGGGCCCTACGAGCAGTACTTC.

The chain carries TRBV7-9 and TRBJ1-3; D is ambiguous. Germline loops: CDR1 SEHNR, CDR2 FQNEAQ (reference sequence). V was trimmed by 4 bases and J by 4 bases, leaving 11 bases between them. The CDR3 totals 14 residues. The CDR3 loop reads CASSSRHTGNTIYF. CDR3 DNA sequence: TGTGCCAGCAGCTCAAGACACACCGGAAACACCATATATTTT. The whole variable domain, remainder taken from reference TRBV7-9 and TRBJ1-3, is DTGVSQNPRHKITKRGQNVTFRCDPISEHNRLYWYRQTLGQGPEFLTYFQNEAQLEKSRLLSDRFSAERPKGSFSTLEIQRTEQGDSAMYLCASSSRHTGNTIYFGEGSWLTVV.

The rearrangement joins TRBV29-1 to TRBJ1-1; D remains unclear. This CDR3 region has 14 residues. The V end was cut by 1 base, the J end by 1 base, with 10 bases between. Germline V CDR1 and CDR2: SQVTM, ANQGSEA. The CDR3 DNA follows: TGCAGCGTTGAAGTCCGGAGTGGGAACACTGAAGCTTTCTTT. Amino acids: CSVEVRSGNTEAFF.

This clone was counted between two and nine times. V gene TRBV3-1 (or the pseudogene TRBV3-2) combines with J gene TRBJ1-3, with D perhaps TRBD1 (6 bases). The CDR3 length is 16 residues. Germline V gene sequence: CDR1 LGHDT, CDR2 YNNKEL (reference sequence). V lost 4 bases and J lost 2, with 15 bases in between. The CDR3 coding sequence is TGTGCCAGCAGCCCCTGGGAGAGGGGGACTGGAAACACCATATATTTT. It translates to CASSPWERGTGNTIYF.

The rearrangement uses TRBV7-6 and TRBJ1-2, with 7 nucleotides matching TRBD1. The CDR3 contains 16 residues. Trimming removed 4 bases from V and 6 bases from J; junction bases left unmatched: 14. Per germline, CDR1 SGHVS and CDR2 FNYEAQ. CDR3 DNA sequence: TGTGCCAGCAGCTACGACAGGGATTATTCTGTGGATGGCTACACCTTC. It is translated as CASSYDRDYSVDGYTF. Supplemented by reference TRBV7-6 and TRBJ1-2, the full variable domain reads GAGVSQSPRYKVTKRGQDVALRCDPISGHVSLYWYRQALGQGPEFLTYFNYEAQQDKSGLPNDRFSAERPEGSISTLTIQRTEQRDSAMYRCASSYDRDYSVDGYTFGSGTRLTVV.

This chain connects TRBV5-8 to TRBJ2-5; 7 nucleotides line up with TRBD2. Germline V CDR1 and CDR2: SGHTS, YDEGEE. This CDR3 has 16 amino acids. With V trimmed by 0 bases and J by 1 base, 6 bases remained unmatched. Written as DNA, the CDR3 is TGTGCCAGCAGCTTGGGTCTGGTAGCGGGCCAAGAGACCCAGTACTTC. This sequence encodes CASSLGLVAGQETQYF. Using reference TRBV5-8 and TRBJ2-5 for the parts outside the CDR3, the full variable domain is EAGVTQSPTHLIKTRGQQATLRCSPISGHTSVYWYQQALGLGLQFLLWYDEGEERNRGNFPPRFSGRQFPNYSSELNVNALELEDSALYLCASSLGLVAGQETQYFGPGTRLLVL.

This clone was counted only a few times. The chain recombines TRBV6-5 with TRBJ1-5, with D unresolved. CDR3 length: 15 residues. Germline loops: CDR1 MNHEY, CDR2 SVGAGI. The V end was cut by 6 bases, the J end by 3 bases, with 15 bases between. Here the CDR3 reads CASSTTLGVNQPQHF. DNA of the CDR3: TGTGCCAGCAGCACCACACTCGGAGTCAATCAGCCCCAGCATTTT.

This clone appeared many times. The rearrangement uses TRBV10-3 and TRBJ2-7; D possibly corresponds to TRBD1 (5 bases). The CDR3 has 14 amino acids. Trimming left V 7 bases short and J 2 bases short, with 15 bases between. Germline-derived CDR1 and CDR2 are ENHRY and SYGVKD. Here the CDR3 DNA reads TGTGCCATCACCCAGGACAACGGCCCCTACGAGCAGTACTTC. Translating gives CAITQDNGPYEQYF.

In its sample, this clone was seen once. The genes are TRBV7-8 and TRBJ1-5; TRBD1 agrees at 8 bases. The CDR3 is 14 residues long. The germline V gene has CDR1 SGHVS and CDR2 FQNEAQ. V lost 5 bases to trimming and J lost 7 bases; unmatched junction nucleotides: 7. CDR3 bases: TGTGCCAGCAGCCCCGGGACAGGAAAACAGCCCCAGCATTTT. Protein product: CASSPGTGKQPQHF.

The V and J genes are TRBV7-2 and TRBJ1-6; no clear D. Germline V lookup: CDR1 SGHTA, CDR2 FQGNSA. Deletions cut 0 bases from V and 5 bases from J, with 8 bases between. This CDR3 comprises 15 residues. The CDR3 spells CASSLARGNNSPLHF. CDR3 bases: TGTGCCAGCAGCTTAGCGCGCGGGAATAATTCACCCCTCCACTTT. Supplemented by reference TRBV7-2 and TRBJ1-6, the full variable domain reads GAGVSQSPSNKVTEKGKDVELRCDPISGHTALYWYRQSLGQGLEFLIYFQGNSAPDKSGLPSDRFSAERTGGSVSTLTIQRTQQEDSAVYLCASSLARGNNSPLHFGNGTRLTVT.

The CDR3 DNA follows: TGTGCCAGCAGCTTATTGCGGGAGCACACCGGGGAGCTGTTTTTT. Translated, it gives CASSLLREHTGELFF. The chain recombines TRBV7-2 with TRBJ2-2, with 7 bases lining up with TRBD2. The CDR3 spans 15 residues. V dropped 2 bases and J dropped 3; count of bases not matched to a gene: 3. CDR1 is SGHTA, CDR2 FQGNSA, per germline. Variable domain in full (rest from reference TRBV7-2 and TRBJ2-2): GAGVSQSPSNKVTEKGKDVELRCDPISGHTALYWYRQSLGQGLEFLIYFQGNSAPDKSGLPSDRFSAERTGGSVSTLTIQRTQQEDSAVYLCASSLLREHTGELFFGEGSRLTVL.

The chain employs TRBV4-3 and TRBJ1-2; 7 bases agree with TRBD1. The CDR3 consists of 17 residues. The germline gives CDR1 LGHNA, CDR2 YSLEER. J lost 6 bases, V lost 0 bases, and 13 bases had no gene match. CDR3 DNA: TGCGCCAGCAGCCAAGATCGACTCACAGGGGTATGGGATGGCTACACCTTC. Translating gives CASSQDRLTGVWDGYTF.

The rearrangement joins TRBV30 to TRBJ2-5, with TRBD2 matching over 7 bases. The V segment lost 0 bases and the J segment 3 bases; nucleotides outside the gene matches: 4. The CDR3 length is 14 residues. Per germline, CDR1 GTSNPN and CDR2 SVGIG (reference sequence). CDR3 DNA: TGTGCCTGGAGTGTATATGCGGGAGAAGAGACCCAGTACTTC. Translating gives CAWSVYAGEETQYF.

This clone was counted a few times. This chain links TRBV13 with TRBJ2-2, with a possible D match to TRBD1 (6 bases). CDR1 and CDR2 (germline): PRHDT, FYEKMQ (reference sequence). The CDR3 runs to 13 residues. With 1 base removed from V and 6 bases from J, the gap between germline ends came to 6 bases. The CDR3 DNA reads TGTGCCAGCAGCTTAGCAGGGGCCGGGGAGCTGTTTTTT. Translated, it gives CASSLAGAGELFF.

This sequence joins TRBV18 and TRBJ2-7; maybe TRBD1 (5 bases). The V end was cut by 3 bases, the J end by 0 bases, with 18 bases between. The CDR3 sequence is 17 residues long. Germline V gene lookup returns CDR1 KGHSH and CDR2 LQKENI. The DNA for the CDR3 is TGTGCCAGCTCACCTCTCTCAGGGCAGGGCCTCTCCTACGAGCAGTACTTC. It translates to CASSPLSGQGLSYEQYF.

V is TRBV30 and J is TRBJ1-5, with 8 positions matching TRBD1. The CDR3 spans 17 residues. Germline assignment: CDR1 GTSNPN and CDR2 SVGIG (reference sequence). After removal of 0 bases from V and 0 bases from J, the junction contained 7 bases not matched to a gene. CDR3: CAWSVSGTGFSNQPQHF. As DNA, the CDR3 is TGTGCCTGGAGTGTATCAGGGACAGGCTTTAGCAATCAGCCCCAGCATTTT.